Sequencing of this T cell receptor (beta chain) was carried out in a study of T cells after yellow fever vaccination. Study-level information: When fractions had low cell numbers, they were prepared with SMART-Seq v4 Ultra Low Input.

Study-level points and caveats: Re-detected after boosting: most primary clones, 95% to 98% of CD4 and roughly 88% of CD8.

Production of TCR cDNA was by 5'RACE template switching, which also added a universal primer site and UMIs. TCRdb re-called the 5' RACE reads with MiXCR, one entry per CDR3 protein. The sample records a few hundred thousand distinct CDR3 sequences, roughly a sixth being singletons. Details on this clonotype: Its target is unknown.

From germline, CDR1 is ENHRY and CDR2 SYGVKD. The CDR3 loop spans 13 amino acids. Trimming took off 6 bases at V and 4 bases at J, with 13 bases between the two ends. Sequencing was performed on PBMCs, taken less than 6 days after the first yellow fever vaccination. The chain joins TRBV10-3 to TRBJ2-7, with D tentatively TRBD2 (6 bases). The TCR comes from a man between 18 and 29 years old who received the YFV17D yellow fever vaccine. The CDR3 sequence is CAIRGGSGYEQYV. In DNA form, the CDR3 reads TGTGCCATCAGGGGGGGAAGCGGATACGAGCAGTACGTC.